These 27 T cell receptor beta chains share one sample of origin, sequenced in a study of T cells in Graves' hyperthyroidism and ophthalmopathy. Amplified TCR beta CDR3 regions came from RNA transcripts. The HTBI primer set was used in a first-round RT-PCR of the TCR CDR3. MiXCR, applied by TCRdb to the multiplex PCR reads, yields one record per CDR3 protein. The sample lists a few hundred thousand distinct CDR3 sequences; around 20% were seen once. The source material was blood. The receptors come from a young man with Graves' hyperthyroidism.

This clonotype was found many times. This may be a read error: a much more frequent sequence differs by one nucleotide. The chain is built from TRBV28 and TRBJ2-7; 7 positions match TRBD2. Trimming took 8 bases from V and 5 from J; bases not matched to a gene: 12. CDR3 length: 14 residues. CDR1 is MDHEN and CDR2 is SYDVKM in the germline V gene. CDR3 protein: CASGSPSGTHEQYF. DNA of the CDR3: TGTGCCAGCGGTTCCCCTAGCGGCACACACGAGCAGTACTTC.

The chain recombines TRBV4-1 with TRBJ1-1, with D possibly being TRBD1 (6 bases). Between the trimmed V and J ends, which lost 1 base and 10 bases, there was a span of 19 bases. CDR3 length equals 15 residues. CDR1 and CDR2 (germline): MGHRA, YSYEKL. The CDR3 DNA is TGCGCCAGCAGCCAAGTTGAATGGGGGACAACCGGAGCTTTCTTT. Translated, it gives CASSQVEWGTTGAFF.

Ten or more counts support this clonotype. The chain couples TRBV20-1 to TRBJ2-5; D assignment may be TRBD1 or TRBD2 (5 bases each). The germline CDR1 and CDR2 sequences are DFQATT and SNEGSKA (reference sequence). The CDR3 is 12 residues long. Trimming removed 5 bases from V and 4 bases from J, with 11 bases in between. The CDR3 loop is CSADFGGETQYF. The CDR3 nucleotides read TGCAGTGCTGACTTTGGGGGAGAGACCCAGTACTTC.

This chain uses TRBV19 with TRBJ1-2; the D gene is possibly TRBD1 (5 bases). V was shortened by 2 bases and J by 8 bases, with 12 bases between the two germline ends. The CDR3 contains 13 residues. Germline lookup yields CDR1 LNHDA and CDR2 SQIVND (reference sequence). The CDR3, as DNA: TGTGCCAGTAGTATATCAGGGAGGAGAGGCTACACCTTC. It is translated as CASSISGRRGYTF. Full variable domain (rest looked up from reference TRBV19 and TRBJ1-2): DGGITQSPKYLFRKEGQNVTLSCEQNLNHDAMYWYRQDPGQGLRLIYYSQIVNDFQKGDIAEGYSVSREKKESFPLTVTSAQKNPTAFYLCASSISGRRGYTFGSGTRLTVV.

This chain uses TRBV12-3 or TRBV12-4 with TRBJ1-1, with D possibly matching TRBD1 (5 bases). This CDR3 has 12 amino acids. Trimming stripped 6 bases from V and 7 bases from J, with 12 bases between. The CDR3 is CASSWDPGEAFF. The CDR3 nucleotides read TGTGCCAGCAGCTGGGACCCCGGTGAAGCTTTCTTT.

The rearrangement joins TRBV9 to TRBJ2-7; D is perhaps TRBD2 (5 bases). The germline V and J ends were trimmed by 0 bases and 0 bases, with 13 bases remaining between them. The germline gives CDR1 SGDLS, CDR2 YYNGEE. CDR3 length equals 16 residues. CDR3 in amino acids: CASSVDGGLSSYEQYF. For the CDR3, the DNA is TGTGCCAGCAGCGTAGATGGCGGGTTGAGCTCCTACGAGCAGTACTTC. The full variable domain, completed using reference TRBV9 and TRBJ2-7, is DSGVTQTPKHLITATGQRVTLRCSPRSGDLSVYWYQQSLDQGLQFLIQYYNGEERAKGNILERFSAQQFPDLHSELNLSSLELGDSALYFCASSVDGGLSSYEQYFGPGTRLTVT.

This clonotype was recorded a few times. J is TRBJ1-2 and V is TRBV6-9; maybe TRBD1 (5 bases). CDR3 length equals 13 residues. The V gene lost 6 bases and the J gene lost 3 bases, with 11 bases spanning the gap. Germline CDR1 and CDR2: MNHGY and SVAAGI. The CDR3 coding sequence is TGTGCCAGCAGCGACAGCCAGCACTATGGCTACACCTTC. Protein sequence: CASSDSQHYGYTF.

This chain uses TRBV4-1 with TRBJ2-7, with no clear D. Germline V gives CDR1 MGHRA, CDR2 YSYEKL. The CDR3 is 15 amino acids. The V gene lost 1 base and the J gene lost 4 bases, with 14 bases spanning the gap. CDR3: CASSQVHQKEYEQYF. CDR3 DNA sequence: TGCGCCAGCAGCCAAGTACATCAAAAGGAGTACGAGCAGTACTTC.

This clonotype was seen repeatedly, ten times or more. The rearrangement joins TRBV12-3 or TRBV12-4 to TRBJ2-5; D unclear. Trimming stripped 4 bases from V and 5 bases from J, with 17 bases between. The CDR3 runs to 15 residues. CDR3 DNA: TGTGCCAGCAGTTGGTCCAGCTTAGGTGGGGAGACCCAGTACTTC. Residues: CASSWSSLGGETQYF.

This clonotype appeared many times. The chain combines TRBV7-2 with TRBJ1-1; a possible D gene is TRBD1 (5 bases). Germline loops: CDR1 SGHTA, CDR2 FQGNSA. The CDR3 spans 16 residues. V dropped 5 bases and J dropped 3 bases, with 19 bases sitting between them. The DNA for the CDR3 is TGTGCCAGCAGCAGGGGTCGCGGCTATGAGTACACTGAAGCTTTCTTT. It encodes CASSRGRGYEYTEAFF.

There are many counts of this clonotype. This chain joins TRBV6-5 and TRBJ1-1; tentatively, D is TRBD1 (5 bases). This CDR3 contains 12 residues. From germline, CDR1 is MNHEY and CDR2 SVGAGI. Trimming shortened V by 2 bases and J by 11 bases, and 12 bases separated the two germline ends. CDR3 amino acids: CASSYRTGEAFF. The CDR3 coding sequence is TGTGCCAGCAGTTACCGAACAGGCGAGGCTTTCTTT.

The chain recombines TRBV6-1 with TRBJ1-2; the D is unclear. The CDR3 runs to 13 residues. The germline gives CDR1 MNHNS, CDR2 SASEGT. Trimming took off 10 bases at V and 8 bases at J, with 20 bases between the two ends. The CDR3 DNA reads TGTGCCACCGGGCGAGGCCTCTTAAGCGGCTACACCTTC. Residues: CATGRGLLSGYTF.

The CDR3, as DNA: TGTGCCAGCAGCAGCCGTTATGACAGGTTGCCCTACGAGCAGTACTTC. Encoded protein: CASSSRYDRLPYEQYF. The chain recombines TRBV28 with TRBJ2-7; tentative D call: TRBD1 (6 bases). This CDR3 contains 16 residues. V lost 6 bases and J lost 2, with 20 bases in between. Looked up from germline, CDR1 is MDHEN and CDR2 is SYDVKM.

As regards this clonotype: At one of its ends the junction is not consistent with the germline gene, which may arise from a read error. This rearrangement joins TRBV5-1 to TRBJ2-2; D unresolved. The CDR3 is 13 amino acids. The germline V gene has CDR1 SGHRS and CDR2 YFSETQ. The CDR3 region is CACSTLNTGELFF. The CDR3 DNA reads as TGCGCCTGCAGTACACTCAACACCGGGGAGCTGTTTTTT.

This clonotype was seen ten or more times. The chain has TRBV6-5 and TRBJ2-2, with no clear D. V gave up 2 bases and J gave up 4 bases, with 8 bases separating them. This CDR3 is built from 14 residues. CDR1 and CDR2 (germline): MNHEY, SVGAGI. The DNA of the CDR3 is TGTGCCAGCAGTTACCGTCTATTCACCGGGGAGCTGTTTTTT. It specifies CASSYRLFTGELFF.

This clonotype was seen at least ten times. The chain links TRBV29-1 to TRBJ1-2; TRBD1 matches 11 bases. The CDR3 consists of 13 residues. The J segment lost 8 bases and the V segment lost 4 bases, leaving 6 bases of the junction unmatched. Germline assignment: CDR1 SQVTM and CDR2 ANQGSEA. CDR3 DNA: TGCAGCGTTGCTTCGGGACAGGGGGACGGCTACACCTTC. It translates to CSVASGQGDGYTF. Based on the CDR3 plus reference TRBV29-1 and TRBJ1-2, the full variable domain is SAVISQKPSRDICQRGTSLTIQCQVDSQVTMMFWYRQQPGQSLTLIATANQGSEATYESGFVIDKFPISRPNLTFSTLTVSNMSPEDSSIYLCSVASGQGDGYTFGSGTRLTVV.

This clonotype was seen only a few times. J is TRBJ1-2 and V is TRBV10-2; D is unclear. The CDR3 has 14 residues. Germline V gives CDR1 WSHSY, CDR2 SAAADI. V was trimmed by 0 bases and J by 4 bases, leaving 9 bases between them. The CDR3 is CASSESILLYGYTF. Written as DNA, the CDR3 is TGCGCCAGCAGTGAGTCGATTTTGCTCTATGGCTACACCTTC.

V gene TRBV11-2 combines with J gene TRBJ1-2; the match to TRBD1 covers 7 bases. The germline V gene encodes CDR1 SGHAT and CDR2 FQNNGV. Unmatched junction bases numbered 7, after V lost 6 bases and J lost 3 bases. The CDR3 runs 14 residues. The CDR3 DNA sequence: TGTGCCAGCAGGAAGCCGGGACAGCACTATGGCTACACCTTC. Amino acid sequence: CASRKPGQHYGYTF. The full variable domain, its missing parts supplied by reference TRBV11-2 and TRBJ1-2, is EAGVAQSPRYKIIEKRQSVAFWCNPISGHATLYWYQQILGQGPKLLIQFQNNGVVDDSQLPKDRFSAERLKGVDSTLKIQPAKLEDSAVYLCASRKPGQHYGYTFGSGTRLTVV.

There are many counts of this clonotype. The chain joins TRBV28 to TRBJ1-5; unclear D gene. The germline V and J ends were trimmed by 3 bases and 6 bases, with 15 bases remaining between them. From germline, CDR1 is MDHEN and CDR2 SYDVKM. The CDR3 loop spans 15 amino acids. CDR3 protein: CASSLRRIRLQPQHF. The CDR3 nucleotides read TGTGCCAGCAGTTTGCGCAGAATAAGGCTTCAGCCCCAGCATTTT.

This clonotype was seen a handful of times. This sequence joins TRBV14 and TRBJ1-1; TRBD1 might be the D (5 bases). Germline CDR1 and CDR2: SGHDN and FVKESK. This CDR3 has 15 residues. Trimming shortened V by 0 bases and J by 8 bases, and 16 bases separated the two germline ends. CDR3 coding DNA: TGTGCCAGCAGCCAAGAGACCACCGGGACGCCCGAAGCTTTCTTT. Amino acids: CASSQETTGTPEAFF.

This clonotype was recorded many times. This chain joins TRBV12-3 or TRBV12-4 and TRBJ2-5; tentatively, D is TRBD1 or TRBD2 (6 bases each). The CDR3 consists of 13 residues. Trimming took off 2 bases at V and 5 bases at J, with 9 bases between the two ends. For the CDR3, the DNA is TGTGCCAGCAGTTTATGGGGGGCGGAGACCCAGTACTTC. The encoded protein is CASSLWGAETQYF.

The CDR3 here is CASSLALANYGYTF. CDR3 sequence (DNA): TGTGCCAGCAGCTTAGCGTTGGCTAACTATGGCTACACCTTC. V is TRBV7-9 and J is TRBJ1-2, with D uncertain. V lost 0 bases and J 0 bases, leaving 5 bases between the germline ends. CDR3 length: 14 residues. Germline lookup yields CDR1 SEHNR and CDR2 FQNEAQ (reference sequence).

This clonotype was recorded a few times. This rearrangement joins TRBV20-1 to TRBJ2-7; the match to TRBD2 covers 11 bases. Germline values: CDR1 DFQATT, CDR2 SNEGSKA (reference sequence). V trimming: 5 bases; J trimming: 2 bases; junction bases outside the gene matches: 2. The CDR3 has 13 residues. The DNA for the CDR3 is TGCAGTGCTGGGACTAGCGGCACCTACGAGCAGTACTTC. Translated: CSAGTSGTYEQYF.

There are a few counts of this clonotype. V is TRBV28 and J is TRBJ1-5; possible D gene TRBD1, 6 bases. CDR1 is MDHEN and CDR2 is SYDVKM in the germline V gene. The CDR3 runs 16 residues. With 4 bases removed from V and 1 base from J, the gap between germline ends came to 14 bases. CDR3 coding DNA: TGTGCCAGCAGTTCCCCTGCGGGGGGCAGCAATCAGCCCCAGCATTTT. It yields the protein CASSSPAGGSNQPQHF. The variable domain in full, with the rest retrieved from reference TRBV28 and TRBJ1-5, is DVKVTQSSRYLVKRTGEKVFLECVQDMDHENMFWYRQDPGLGLRLIYFSYDVKMKEKGDIPEGYSVSREKKERFSLILESASTNQTSMYLCASSSPAGGSNQPQHFGDGTRLSIL.

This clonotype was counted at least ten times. CDR3 protein: CASSVYEEDQPQHF. Written as DNA, the CDR3 is TGTGCCAGCAGCGTCTATGAGGAGGATCAGCCCCAGCATTTT. The rearrangement joins TRBV7-9 to TRBJ1-5; D is ambiguous. V was clipped by 5 bases and J by 5 bases, with 13 bases between them. The germline V gene encodes CDR1 SEHNR and CDR2 FQNEAQ (reference sequence). There are 14 residues in the CDR3.

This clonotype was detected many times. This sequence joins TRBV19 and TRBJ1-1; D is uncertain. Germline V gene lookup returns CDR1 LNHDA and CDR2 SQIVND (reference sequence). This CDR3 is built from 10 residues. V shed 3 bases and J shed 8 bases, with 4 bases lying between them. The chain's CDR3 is CASSMGEAFF. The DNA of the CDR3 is TGTGCCAGTAGTATGGGAGAAGCTTTCTTT.

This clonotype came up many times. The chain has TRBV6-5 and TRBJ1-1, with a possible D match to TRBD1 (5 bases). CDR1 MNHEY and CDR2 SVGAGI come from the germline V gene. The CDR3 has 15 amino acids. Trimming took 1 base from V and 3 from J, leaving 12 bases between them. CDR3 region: CASSYFQGSYTEAFF. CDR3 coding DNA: TGTGCCAGCAGTTACTTTCAGGGTTCATACACTGAAGCTTTCTTT.